These T cell receptor beta chains were read from a single sample in a study of OX40 agonist ivuxolimab in advanced cancers. The table came from immunoSEQ multiplex PCR; TCRdb's copy has only in-frame clones and leaves some out. The data show about 59,000 clones, around 93% seen once. This specimen consisted of CD4+ or CD8+ T cells sorted from blood, obtained in a trial of the OX40 agonist ivuxolimab. Receptors were obtained from an adult with an advanced solid tumor such as melanoma, head and neck, liver or kidney cancer. The CDR3 runs from the conserved cysteine through the conserved F or W. The D gene is left open where the match is weak. Some rows mark clone size as missing; the rest say once, few, many or name a class of expanded clone.

j_call clone_size d_call v_call cdr3_aa cdr3_nt
TRBJ1-2 - - TRBV19 CASSIIGFGYTF TGTGCCAGTAGTATAATTGGGTTTGGCTACACCTTC
TRBJ2-7 - - TRBV11-2 CASRLVGTYEQYF TGTGCCAGCAGATTAGTTGGGACCTACGAGCAGTACTTC
TRBJ1-2 - - TRBV27 CASSLSPGANDGYTF TGTGCCAGCAGTTTAAGCCCGGGCGCGAACGATGGCTACACCTTC
TRBJ2-3 once - TRBV12-5 CASATFYGTDTQYF TGTGCTAGTGCCACCTTCTACGGCACAGATACGCAGTATTTT
TRBJ2-3 - TRBD1 TRBV6-7 CASSSRDRSLQSSTDTQYF TGTGCCAGCAGTTCCCGGGACAGGTCCCTCCAATCTAGCACAGATACGCAGTATTTT
TRBJ2-5 - - TRBV9 CASSVGGQETQYF TGTGCCAGCAGCGTAGGGGGCCAAGAGACCCAGTACTTC
TRBJ2-1 - TRBD2 TRBV30 CAWSVPLGLAGLDEQFF TGTGCCTGGAGTGTCCCCTTGGGACTAGCGGGACTCGATGAGCAGTTCTTC
TRBJ2-7 - - TRBV15 CATSRDLVDEPYEQYF TGTGCCACCAGCAGAGATCTAGTTGATGAACCCTACGAGCAGTACTTC
TRBJ1-2 - - TRBV6-6 CASSFGEDSVYGYTF TGTGCCAGCAGTTTTGGAGAAGACTCAGTTTATGGCTACACCTTC
TRBJ1-3 - - TRBV9 CASSVFGDSGNTIYF TGTGCCAGCAGCGTATTCGGAGACTCTGGAAACACCATATATTTT
TRBJ1-5 - - TRBV7-9 CASSHHSGRNQPQHF TGTGCCAGCAGCCACCATTCGGGTCGTAATCAGCCCCAGCATTTT
TRBJ2-1 - - TRBV2 CASSELRVVNEQFF TGTGCCAGCAGTGAACTAAGGGTGGTAAATGAGCAGTTCTTC
TRBJ2-3 - TRBD2 TRBV30 CAWSWGSGVGDTQYF TGTGCCTGGTCTTGGGGGAGCGGGGTCGGTGATACGCAGTATTTT
TRBJ1-2 few - TRBV29-1 CSAPGSGFHGYTF TGCAGCGCCCCAGGTAGCGGGTTTCATGGCTACACCTTC
TRBJ1-5 - - TRBV4-2 CASSRTLGSNQPQHF TGTGCCAGCAGCCGTACCCTAGGGAGTAATCAGCCCCAGCATTTT
TRBJ1-2 - - TRBV28 CASSFTGDYGYTF TGTGCCAGCAGTTTCACAGGCGATTATGGCTACACCTTC
TRBJ2-3 once - TRBV6-6 CASSYGWGSTDTQYF TGTGCCAGCAGTTACGGCTGGGGGAGCACAGATACGCAGTATTTT
TRBJ2-1 once TRBD2 TRBV15 CATSRGGGLNNEQFF TGTGCCACCAGCAGAGGCGGGGGGCTAAACAATGAGCAGTTCTTC
TRBJ1-1 - - TRBV4-1 CASSHAQGWTEAFF TGCGCCAGCAGCCACGCGCAGGGTTGGACTGAAGCTTTCTTT
TRBJ2-4 - TRBD1 TRBV28 CASSSYEGARDIQYF TGTGCCAGCAGTTCTTACGAGGGGGCGAGGGACATTCAGTACTTC
TRBJ1-5 - - TRBV28 CASRRGGNQPQHF TGTGCCAGCCGTCGGGGCGGCAATCAGCCCCAGCATTTT
TRBJ2-2 - - TRBV7-3 CASSETVNTGELFF TGTGCCAGCAGCGAGACAGTTAACACCGGGGAGCTGTTTTTT
TRBJ1-1 - TRBD1 TRBV5-1 CASSLSTGVTEAFF TGCGCCAGCAGCCTTTCGACAGGGGTTACTGAAGCTTTCTTT
TRBJ1-2 - TRBD1 TRBV28 CASSYGTASGYGYTF TGTGCCAGCAGTTATGGGACAGCGTCGGGCTATGGCTACACCTTC
TRBJ1-6 - TRBD1 TRBV28 CASSLWGQGDSPLHF TGTGCCAGCAGTTTATGGGGACAGGGGGATTCACCCCTCCACTTT
TRBJ1-1 - - TRBV30 CAWRPSTNTEAFF TGTGCCTGGAGGCCCTCAACGAACACTGAAGCTTTCTTT
TRBJ1-1 - - TRBV6-5 CASSWSRGNTEAFF TGTGCCAGCAGTTGGTCCAGGGGAAACACTGAAGCTTTCTTT
TRBJ1-5 - - TRBV7-2 CASSLVVAGEGNQPQHF TGTGCCAGCAGCTTAGTGGTTGCGGGGGAGGGTAATCAGCCCCAGCATTTT
TRBJ2-7 - - TRBV6-6 CASSYSAFYEQYF TGTGCCAGCAGTTACTCGGCCTTCTACGAGCAGTACTTC
TRBJ2-5 - - TRBV5-1 CASREETQYF TGCGCCAGCAGGGAAGAGACCCAGTACTTC
TRBJ2-1 - - TRBV4-1 CASSQVRGAGLYNEQFF TGCGCCAGCAGCCAGGTAAGGGGGGCCGGACTATACAATGAGCAGTTCTTC
TRBJ1-5 - - TRBV27 CASSWTAAQPQHF TGTGCCAGCAGTTGGACCGCCGCTCAGCCCCAGCATTTT
TRBJ1-2 - - TRBV6-6 CASSYSKHTNTF TGTGCCAGCAGTTACTCGAAGCATACCAACACCTTC
TRBJ1-2 - - TRBV11-2 CASSSSSGARFYGYTF TGTGCCAGCAGCTCAAGCTCAGGTGCCCGGTTCTATGGCTACACCTTC
TRBJ1-5 - TRBD1 TRBV10-3 CAISASGGTGVQPQHF TGTGCCATCAGTGCTTCTGGTGGGACAGGGGTTCAGCCCCAGCATTTT
TRBJ1-5 once TRBD1 TRBV2 CASSGGQGRGNNNQPQHF TGTGCCAGCAGTGGGGGACAGGGTCGTGGGAATAACAATCAGCCCCAGCATTTT
TRBJ1-3 - - TRBV6-5 CASSYSKEGLGNTIYF TGTGCCAGCAGTTACTCGAAAGAGGGCCTCGGAAACACCATATATTTT
TRBJ2-7 - - TRBV6-5 CASSWGNTYEQYF TGTGCCAGCAGTTGGGGGAATACCTACGAGCAGTACTTC
TRBJ1-1 - - TRBV28 CASSGLAGLEAFF TGTGCCAGCAGCGGTCTAGCAGGGCTCGAAGCTTTCTTT
TRBJ1-6 - - TRBV7-9 CASSLVGLGNSPLHF TGTGCCAGCAGCTTAGTAGGGCTGGGGAATTCACCCCTCCACTTT
TRBJ2-5 - - TRBV15 CATSRAGETQYF TGTGCCACCAGCAGAGCTGGAGAGACCCAGTACTTC
TRBJ1-2 - - TRBV25-1 CASSGADYYGYTF TGTGCCAGCAGTGGGGCCGATTACTATGGCTACACCTTC
TRBJ1-3 - - TRBV9 CASSPDLSGNTIYF TGTGCCAGCAGCCCGGACCTATCTGGAAACACCATATATTTT
TRBJ2-1 once TRBD2 TRBV7-9 CASSEALADTEQFF TGTGCCAGCAGCGAAGCACTAGCGGACACTGAGCAGTTCTTC
TRBJ1-4 - TRBD1 TRBV27 CASSQITGGQKLFF TGTGCCAGCAGCCAGATCACAGGGGGCCAAAAACTGTTTTTT
TRBJ1-1 - - TRBV30 CAWSVLGHTEAFF TGTGCCTGGAGTGTACTGGGGCACACTGAAGCTTTCTTT
TRBJ2-7 - - TRBV5-1 CASSFGTVYEQYF TGCGCCAGCAGCTTCGGGACCGTCTACGAGCAGTACTTC
TRBJ2-5 - - TRBV19 CATGGETQYF TGTGCCACTGGGGGGGAGACCCAGTACTTC
TRBJ2-1 - - TRBV6-5 CASSYSTGNEQFF TGTGCCAGCAGTTACTCAACAGGGAATGAGCAGTTCTTC
TRBJ1-5 - TRBD1 TRBV28 CASSPRQGVMAQHF TGTGCCAGCAGTCCCCGACAGGGAGTCATGGCCCAGCATTTT